This T cell receptor beta chain was recorded in a study of cytomegalovirus exposure and HLA in healthy donors. Across the study: Unique TCRs numbering roughly 85 million, obtained from HLA-typed donors, made up an early data release. The study, taken as a whole, reports: In a later analysis, the majority of CMV-associated beta chains seemingly showed HLA restriction. V- and J-gene trimming of TCR beta was linked (in a later analysis) to a missense DCLRE1C variant. Upon later analysis, HLA-associated TCR beta chains proved more clonally expanded than other, equally common chains.

As concerns this clone: Antigen: not known.

V was clipped by 6 bases and J by 7 bases; unmatched bases: 8. In germline, CDR1 is MDHEN, CDR2 SYDVKM. This CDR3 is built from 15 residues. Primers: 60 Vbeta forward and 13 Jbeta reverse. Method: immunoSEQ multiplex PCR; TCRdb's copy keeps in-frame clones and lacks some. There are about 230,000 clones in the sample; 70% to 85% occur only once, and approximately 0.5% lies in the top ten. This receptor was obtained from a middle-aged woman in good health and CMV-seronegative. The sequencing sample was made of PBMCs. This rearrangement joins TRBV28 to TRBJ1-6, with TRBD1 matching over 8 bases. Written as DNA, the CDR3 is TGTGCCAGCAGCCCACAGGGGGTTTTCAATTCACCCCTCCACTTT. Amino acid sequence: CASSPQGVFNSPLHF.